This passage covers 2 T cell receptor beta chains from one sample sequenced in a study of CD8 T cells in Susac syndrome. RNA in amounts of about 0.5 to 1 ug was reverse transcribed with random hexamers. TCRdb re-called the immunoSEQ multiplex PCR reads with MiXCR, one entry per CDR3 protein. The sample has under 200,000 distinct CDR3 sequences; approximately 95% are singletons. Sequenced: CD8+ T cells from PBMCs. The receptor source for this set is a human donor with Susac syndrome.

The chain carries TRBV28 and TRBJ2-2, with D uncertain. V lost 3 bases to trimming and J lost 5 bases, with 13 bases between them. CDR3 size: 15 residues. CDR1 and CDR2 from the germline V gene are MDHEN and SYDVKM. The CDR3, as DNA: TGTGCCAGCAGTTTTCATTCTTTGGGGACCGGGGAGCTGTTTTTT. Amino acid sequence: CASSFHSLGTGELFF.

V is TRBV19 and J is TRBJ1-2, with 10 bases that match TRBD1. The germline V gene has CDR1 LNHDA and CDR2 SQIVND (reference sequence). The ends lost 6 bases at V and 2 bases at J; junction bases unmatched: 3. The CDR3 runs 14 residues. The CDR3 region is CASRQDRGNYGYTF. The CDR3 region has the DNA TGTGCCAGTAGACAGGACAGGGGGAACTATGGCTACACCTTC.